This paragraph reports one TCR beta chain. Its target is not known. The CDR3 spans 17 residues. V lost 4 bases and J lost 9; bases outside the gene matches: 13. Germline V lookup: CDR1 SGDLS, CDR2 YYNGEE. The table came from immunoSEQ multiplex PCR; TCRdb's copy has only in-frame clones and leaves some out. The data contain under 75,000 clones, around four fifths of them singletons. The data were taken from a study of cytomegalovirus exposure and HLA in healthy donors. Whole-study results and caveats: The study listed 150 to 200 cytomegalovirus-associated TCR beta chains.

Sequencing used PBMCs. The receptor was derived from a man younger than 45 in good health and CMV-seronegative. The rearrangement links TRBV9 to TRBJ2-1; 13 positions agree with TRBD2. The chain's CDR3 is CASSPHPLAGGPGEQFF. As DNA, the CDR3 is TGTGCCAGCAGCCCGCATCCACTAGCGGGAGGGCCGGGTGAGCAGTTCTTC.